The T cell receptor (beta chain) under discussion was sequenced for a study of T cell responses to AZD1222 COVID-19 vaccine. Assay used: immunoSEQ multiplex PCR; TCRdb lists only in-frame clones, some missing. This sample has roughly 150,000 clones, with just under 95% found just once. V lost 4 bases, J lost 0 bases, and 20 bases lay in between. This CDR3 is 18 amino acids long. The germline V gene encodes CDR1 LGHDT and CDR2 YNNKEL (reference sequence). V usage is TRBV3-1 (or the pseudogene TRBV3-2) and J usage is TRBJ2-3; no firm D call. The TCR originated in an adult in good health. The source material was peripheral blood, sampled on day 0 of AZD1222 vaccination. In DNA, the CDR3 is TGTGCCAGCAGCCCACGGATTTGGCCAACACCTAGCACAGATACGCAGTATTTT. This translates into CASSPRIWPTPSTDTQYF.